Presented here are 26 T cell receptor beta chains from one specimen sequenced in a study of CD8 T cells in Susac syndrome. RNA totalling about 0.5 to 1 ug underwent reverse transcription with random hexamers. TCRdb fed the immunoSEQ multiplex PCR reads into MiXCR, producing one record per CDR3 protein. The sample has about 200,000 distinct CDR3 sequences, 75% to 95% seen once. The material sequenced was CD4+ T cells from PBMCs. The source is a human donor with Susac syndrome.

The rearrangement uses TRBV29-1 and TRBJ1-3; tentatively, D is TRBD1 (5 bases). Trimming took off 4 bases at V and 4 bases at J, with 8 bases between the two ends. CDR1 SQVTM and CDR2 ANQGSEA come from the germline V gene. This CDR3 is built from 12 residues. The CDR3 reads CSVGWGGNTIYF. The DNA for the CDR3 is TGCAGCGTTGGCTGGGGGGGAAACACCATATATTTT.

This sequence joins TRBV7-9 and TRBJ2-3, with D hard to call. The germline gives CDR1 SEHNR, CDR2 FQNEAQ (reference sequence). This CDR3 spans 14 amino acids. Trimming took off 4 bases at V and 3 bases at J, with 11 bases between the two ends. The CDR3 DNA is TGTGCCAGCAGCTCCATGACCGGGACAGATACGCAGTATTTT. Translation gives CASSSMTGTDTQYF.

J is TRBJ2-3 and V is TRBV9; D is ambiguous. CDR1 is SGDLS and CDR2 is YYNGEE in the germline V gene. V shed 0 bases and J shed 0 bases, with 11 bases lying between them. The CDR3 covers 16 residues. As DNA, the CDR3 is TGTGCCAGCAGCGTAGGGTCCGTGTCTAGCACAGATACGCAGTATTTT. This sequence encodes CASSVGSVSSTDTQYF. The whole variable domain, filled in from reference TRBV9 and TRBJ2-3, reads DSGVTQTPKHLITATGQRVTLRCSPRSGDLSVYWYQQSLDQGLQFLIQYYNGEERAKGNILERFSAQQFPDLHSELNLSSLELGDSALYFCASSVGSVSSTDTQYFGPGTRLTVL.

The rearrangement links TRBV4-1 to TRBJ1-6, with 10 bases identical to TRBD1. This CDR3 has 15 residues. With V trimmed by 6 bases and J by 5 bases, 4 bases remained unmatched. Germline values: CDR1 MGHRA, CDR2 YSYEKL. Here the CDR3 DNA reads TGCGCCAGCAGTTTGGGACAGGGGCATAATTCACCCCTCCACTTT. The encoded protein is CASSLGQGHNSPLHF.

This chain uses TRBV7-9 with TRBJ2-5; 9 bases map to TRBD2. J gave up 11 bases and V 1 base, and 8 bases lay outside the gene matches. Germline loops: CDR1 SEHNR, CDR2 FQNEAQ (reference sequence). CDR3 length: 14 residues. The CDR3 loop is CASSLDSGRSFQYF. Here the CDR3 DNA reads TGTGCCAGCAGCTTAGATAGCGGGAGAAGTTTTCAGTACTTC.

This sequence joins TRBV25-1 and TRBJ1-2; D may be TRBD1 (5 bases). Germline CDR1 and CDR2: MGHDK and SYGVNS. The CDR3 is 15 residues long. Trimming removed 6 bases from V and 3 bases from J, with 17 bases in between. This chain's CDR3 is CASRPEGRGDYGYTF. CDR3 in DNA: TGTGCCAGCAGACCGGAAGGACGGGGGGACTATGGCTACACCTTC.

The V call is TRBV6-1, the J call TRBJ1-5; 7 bases agree with TRBD1. Losses at the gene ends were 4 bases for V and 7 bases for J; bases not matched to a gene: 10. The CDR3 has 15 residues. CDR1 is MNHNS, CDR2 SASEGT, per germline. The CDR3 protein is CASSATGRRGQPQHF. In DNA, the CDR3 is TGTGCCAGCAGTGCGACAGGGAGAAGAGGGCAGCCCCAGCATTTT.

The V and J genes are TRBV20-1 and TRBJ1-2, with a tentative D call TRBD1 (6 bases). Trimming removed 0 bases at V and 0 bases at J, with 11 bases between. The CDR3 has 15 residues. The germline V gene encodes CDR1 DFQATT and CDR2 SNEGSKA (reference sequence). CDR3 coding DNA: TGCAGTGCTAGAGATCTCAGGGGCACTAACTATGGCTACACCTTC. As protein: CSARDLRGTNYGYTF.

J is TRBJ2-5 and V is TRBV11-2; unclear D gene. Germline CDR1 reads SGHAT; CDR2 reads FQNNGV. V lost 1 base and J 1 base, leaving 16 bases between the germline ends. The CDR3 has 17 amino acids. The CDR3 loop is CASSLGGRLPSQETQYF. The CDR3 DNA sequence: TGTGCCAGCAGCTTAGGGGGTCGCTTACCCTCCCAAGAGACCCAGTACTTC.

The chain uses TRBV25-1 and TRBJ2-5, with no clear D. Germline V gene data show CDR1 as MGHDK and CDR2 as SYGVNS. With 2 bases removed from V and 4 bases from J, the gap between germline ends came to 8 bases. The CDR3 loop spans 13 amino acids. CDR3 sequence reads: CASSERIGETQYF. The CDR3 DNA reads TGTGCCAGCAGTGAAAGAATAGGAGAGACCCAGTACTTC.

The chain is built from TRBV27 and TRBJ1-2; tentative D call: TRBD1 (5 bases). Germline CDR1 and CDR2: MNHEY and SMNVEV (reference sequence). V lost 2 bases and J lost 7, with 11 bases in between. This CDR3 has 13 amino acids. This CDR3 is CASSLQGGVGYTF. In DNA, the CDR3 is TGTGCCAGCAGTTTACAGGGTGGGGTTGGCTACACCTTC.

The CDR3 region has the DNA TGTGCCAGCAGCCTCCACGCTGGAGTTGCCAAAAACATTCAGTACTTC. It yields the protein CASSLHAGVAKNIQYF. The chain recombines TRBV7-9 with TRBJ2-4; the D is unclear. The CDR3 contains 16 residues. Trimming took off 5 bases at V and 1 base at J, with 15 bases between the two ends. The germline CDR1 and CDR2 sequences are SEHNR and FQNEAQ (reference sequence).

This CDR3 is CASSQGGPSGTDTQYF. CDR3 DNA: TGTGCCAGCAGCCAAGGGGGTCCTAGCGGCACAGATACGCAGTATTTT. The chain combines TRBV3-1 with TRBJ2-3, with a tentative D call TRBD2 (6 bases). Germline CDR1 LGHDT, CDR2 YNNKEL (reference sequence). The length of the CDR3 is 16 residues. Trimming shortened V by 1 base and J by 1 base, and 12 bases separated the two germline ends.

This sequence joins TRBV20-1 and TRBJ2-1; weak D call: TRBD2 (5 bases). This CDR3 comprises 11 residues. The germline V and J ends were trimmed by 3 bases and 8 bases, with 8 bases remaining between them. CDR1 DFQATT and CDR2 SNEGSKA come from the germline V gene (reference sequence). In DNA, the CDR3 is TGCAGTGCTAGGCCGAGGGATGAGCAGTTCTTC. The encoded protein is CSARPRDEQFF.

The rearrangement joins TRBV7-2 to TRBJ2-3; D perhaps matches TRBD2 (6 bases). The germline V and J ends were trimmed by 5 bases and 4 bases, with 22 bases remaining between them. This CDR3 has 17 residues. Germline CDR1 reads SGHTA; CDR2 reads FQGNSA. The chain's CDR3 is CASSPQTGRDGADTQYF. The CDR3 region has the DNA TGTGCCAGCAGCCCACAGACCGGGAGAGATGGAGCAGATACGCAGTATTTT.

The V gene is TRBV11-2, the J gene TRBJ1-1; possibly TRBD1 for D (5 bases). V dropped 3 bases and J dropped 4 bases, with 12 bases sitting between them. This CDR3 is built from 14 residues. The germline CDR1 and CDR2 sequences are SGHAT and FQNNGV. CDR3 nucleotide sequence: TGTGCCAGCAGCTTTCTGGCCGGGGGCACTGAAGCTTTCTTT. It is translated as CASSFLAGGTEAFF.

The chain combines TRBV12-3 or TRBV12-4 with TRBJ2-5; TRBD1 agrees at 11 bases. V lost 3 bases, J lost 5 bases, and 5 bases stayed unmatched. The CDR3 extends over 15 amino acids. The CDR3 nucleotides read TGTGCCAGCAGTTTCCGGACAGGGGGCTCGGAGACCCAGTACTTC. Protein sequence: CASSFRTGGSETQYF.

V and J are TRBV6-5 and TRBJ1-5; 8 positions agree with TRBD1. V lost 2 bases and J lost 4; bases outside the gene matches: 16. Per the germline V gene, CDR1 is MNHEY and CDR2 is SVGAGI. The CDR3 runs to 19 residues. DNA of the CDR3: TGTGCCAGCAGTTACCGCCGGACAGGGCACTCAGGACATAATCAGCCCCAGCATTTT. Translation: CASSYRRTGHSGHNQPQHF.

The CDR3 coding sequence is TGTGCCAGCAGCCGCCTCGAGGGGGAGACCCAGTACTTC. It is translated as CASSRLEGETQYF. V is TRBV7-9 and J is TRBJ2-5; D may correspond to TRBD1 or TRBD2 (5 bases each). CDR3 length: 13 residues. Trimming left V 5 bases short and J 5 bases short, with 12 bases between. CDR1 and CDR2 from the germline V gene are SEHNR and FQNEAQ (reference sequence).

The V and J genes are TRBV5-1 and TRBJ1-1; no firm D call. Germline V CDR1 and CDR2: SGHRS, YFSETQ. The V end lost 0 bases, the J end lost 0 bases, and 9 bases lay between the germline ends. The CDR3 is made up of 15 amino acids. CDR3 in amino acids: CASSLVSGMNTEAFF. In DNA, the CDR3 is TGCGCCAGCAGCTTGGTGTCAGGAATGAACACTGAAGCTTTCTTT.

The chain is built from TRBV5-1 and TRBJ1-6; 9 nucleotides align to TRBD1. The CDR3 totals 15 residues. In germline, CDR1 is SGHRS, CDR2 YFSETQ. J lost 7 bases, V lost 2 bases, and 4 bases had no gene match. Written as DNA, the CDR3 is TGCGCCAGCAGCTTACAGGGGGCTCGGAATTCACCCCTCCACTTT. This encodes CASSLQGARNSPLHF.

V and J are TRBV27 and TRBJ2-3, with D perhaps matching TRBD1 or TRBD2 (5 bases each). This CDR3 comprises 13 residues. The germline CDR1 and CDR2 sequences are MNHEY and SMNVEV (reference sequence). Trimming pared 5 bases from V and 9 bases from J, leaving 15 bases between. The CDR3 DNA reads as TGTGCCAGCAGTGAGGAGACTCGGGGCACGCAGTATTTT. It codes for CASSEETRGTQYF.

The chain links TRBV7-2 to TRBJ2-3; 11 bases fit TRBD2. V was pared by 6 bases and J by 4 bases, with 6 bases of the junction left unmatched. CDR1 is SGHTA and CDR2 is FQGNSA in the germline V gene. The CDR3 loop spans 15 amino acids. The CDR3 reads CASSFRLAGPDTQYF. The CDR3 DNA reads TGTGCCAGCAGTTTTCGACTAGCGGGACCAGATACGCAGTATTTT.

The CDR3 sequence: CASSFVVSGELFF. CDR3 sequence (DNA): TGTGCCAGCAGTTTTGTGGTGTCCGGGGAGCTGTTTTTT. This chain joins TRBV12-3 or TRBV12-4 and TRBJ2-2; D gene uncertain. The CDR3 has 13 residues. Trimming took 3 bases from V and 6 from J, leaving 8 bases between them.

The chain uses TRBV28 and TRBJ1-5; a possible D gene is TRBD1 (5 bases). The CDR3 is made up of 16 amino acids. Trimming left V 5 bases short and J 2 bases short, with 16 bases between. Germline V gene sequence: CDR1 MDHEN, CDR2 SYDVKM. CDR3 bases: TGTGCCAGCAGTCCACCTCCAGGGATTGGCAATCAGCCCCAGCATTTT. It translates to CASSPPPGIGNQPQHF.

The genes are TRBV14 and TRBJ1-6; unclear D gene. The CDR3 totals 15 residues. Trimming removed 1 base at V and 9 bases at J, with 13 bases between. CDR1 SGHDN and CDR2 FVKESK come from the germline V gene. In DNA, the CDR3 is TGTGCCAGCAGCCAAGGTGCCTTGGAGGGTTCACCCCTCCACTTT. As protein: CASSQGALEGSPLHF.